Below are 29 T cell receptor beta chains sequenced from a single sample in a study of cytomegalovirus exposure and HLA in healthy donors (dated by TCRdb to the late 2010s). Library preparation was by the immunoSEQ multiplex PCR assay. The multiplex PCR relied on a mix of 60 forward primers for TCR Vbeta segments and 13 reverse primers for TCR Jbeta segments. Not all clones reach the TCRdb copy of this immuneACCESS table, which keeps in-frame sequences only. Checked studies attribute under half of the gap to unresolved V genes and leave the rest unexplained. The sample table contains approximately 250,000 clones; only one count was recorded for roughly 81% of them. Jointly, the top ten make up around 0.22% of the sample. The source material was PBMCs. These receptors were taken from a girl aged 2-10 years in good health and CMV-seronegative.

The chain combines TRBV2 with TRBJ1-5, with D maybe TRBD1 (6 bases). The CDR3 length is 15 residues. The V end lost 3 bases, the J end lost 2 bases, and 11 bases lay between the germline ends. Germline V gene lookup returns CDR1 SNHLY and CDR2 FYNNEI. The CDR3 protein is CASSEQTGGNQPQHF. CDR3 sequence (DNA): TGTGCCAGCAGTGAGCAGACAGGCGGCAATCAGCCCCAGCATTTT.

This sequence joins TRBV15 and TRBJ2-7, with D maybe TRBD1 (6 bases). V was cut by 1 base and J by 1 base, with 14 bases left in between. CDR1 and CDR2 from the germline V gene are LNHNV and YYDKDF (reference sequence). The CDR3 has 16 amino acids. The CDR3 loop is CATSRASGAGSYEQYF. CDR3 coding DNA: TGTGCCACCAGCAGAGCGTCAGGGGCAGGGTCCTACGAGCAGTACTTC.

V usage is TRBV23-1 and J usage is TRBJ2-7, with D possibly being TRBD1 (5 bases). TRBV23-1 has ORF status, its function being uncertain. This CDR3 has 15 residues. Trimming pared 0 bases from V and 7 bases from J, leaving 16 bases between. The CDR3 protein is CASSQSQGWVGEQYF. Written as DNA, the CDR3 is TGCGCCAGCAGTCAATCTCAGGGTTGGGTAGGAGAGCAGTACTTC.

The CDR3, as DNA: TGTGCCAGCAGCGTAGGAGAACTAGCGGGGTTCGACGAGCAGTACTTC. Residues: CASSVGELAGFDEQYF. The chain is built from TRBV9 and TRBJ2-7; 10 nucleotides line up with TRBD2. Germline values: CDR1 SGDLS, CDR2 YYNGEE. The CDR3 is 16 amino acids. J gave up 5 bases and V 0 bases, and 8 bases lay outside the gene matches. The full variable domain, completed using reference TRBV9 and TRBJ2-7, is DSGVTQTPKHLITATGQRVTLRCSPRSGDLSVYWYQQSLDQGLQFLIQYYNGEERAKGNILERFSAQQFPDLHSELNLSSLELGDSALYFCASSVGELAGFDEQYFGPGTRLTVT.

The chain carries TRBV5-1 and TRBJ2-1; D is undetermined. The V gene's germline CDR1 is SGHRS and CDR2 YFSETQ. The CDR3 consists of 12 residues. Trimming shortened V by 1 base and J by 8 bases, and 7 bases separated the two germline ends. In DNA form, the CDR3 reads TGCGCCAGCAGCTTGAGCGCGGATGAGCAGTTCTTC. Protein sequence: CASSLSADEQFF. Based on the CDR3 plus reference TRBV5-1 and TRBJ2-1, the full variable domain is KAGVTQTPRYLIKTRGQQVTLSCSPISGHRSVSWYQQTPGQGLQFLFEYFSETQRNKGNFPGRFSGRQFSNSRSEMNVSTLELGDSALYLCASSLSADEQFFGPGTRLTVL.

In DNA form, the CDR3 reads TGCGCCAGCAGGCCCCGGGACTCATCTACCCTGTATGGCAAAAACATTCAGTACTTC. This encodes CASRPRDSSTLYGKNIQYF. This chain links TRBV5-1 with TRBJ2-4, with a possible D match to TRBD2 (6 bases). Germline CDR1 and CDR2: SGHRS and YFSETQ. With 5 bases removed from V and 3 bases from J, the gap between germline ends came to 27 bases. This CDR3 contains 19 residues. Full variable domain (rest looked up from reference TRBV5-1 and TRBJ2-4): KAGVTQTPRYLIKTRGQQVTLSCSPISGHRSVSWYQQTPGQGLQFLFEYFSETQRNKGNFPGRFSGRQFSNSRSEMNVSTLELGDSALYLCASRPRDSSTLYGKNIQYFGAGTRLSVL.

The chain carries TRBV15 and TRBJ1-1; TRBD1 aligns across 8 bases. This CDR3 spans 14 amino acids. Per germline, CDR1 LNHNV and CDR2 YYDKDF (reference sequence). Trimming cost V 3 bases and J 4 bases; bases outside gene matches: 4. The CDR3 DNA reads as TGTGCCACCAGCAGGACAGGGGCGGGCACTGAAGCTTTCTTT. Its translation is CATSRTGAGTEAFF.

The chain carries TRBV5-6 and TRBJ2-1; TRBD2 aligns across 10 bases. After removal of 4 bases from V and 4 bases from J, the junction contained 2 bases not matched to a gene. Germline V gives CDR1 SGHDT, CDR2 YYEEEE. CDR3 size: 14 residues. The CDR3 loop reads CASSILAGYNEQFF. CDR3 DNA: TGTGCCAGCAGCATACTAGCGGGGTACAATGAGCAGTTCTTC.

This chain connects TRBV6-5 to TRBJ1-2; weak D call: TRBD1 (6 bases). The CDR3 covers 13 residues. The germline V gene has CDR1 MNHEY and CDR2 SVGAGI. V gave up 5 bases and J gave up 2 bases, with 9 bases separating them. CDR3 sequence (DNA): TGTGCCAGCAGTCGACAGGAAAACTATGGCTACACCTTC. Its protein is CASSRQENYGYTF.

The rearrangement links TRBV7-9 to TRBJ2-7; 8 nucleotides align to TRBD2. Losses at the gene ends were 4 bases for V and 4 bases for J; bases not matched to a gene: 9. This CDR3 comprises 15 residues. Germline loops: CDR1 SEHNR, CDR2 FQNEAQ (reference sequence). In DNA form, the CDR3 reads TGTGCCAGCAGCTCTACTAGCGGTACGTCTTACGAGCAGTACTTC. Amino acids: CASSSTSGTSYEQYF. Variable domain in full (rest from reference TRBV7-9 and TRBJ2-7): DTGVSQNPRHKITKRGQNVTFRCDPISEHNRLYWYRQTLGQGPEFLTYFQNEAQLEKSRLLSDRFSAERPKGSFSTLEIQRTEQGDSAMYLCASSSTSGTSYEQYFGPGTRLTVT.

The CDR3 sequence is CSVEESGLAGWEQFF. As DNA, the CDR3 is TGCAGCGTTGAAGAGTCGGGACTAGCGGGATGGGAGCAGTTCTTC. V and J are TRBV29-1 and TRBJ2-1, with 13 bases that match TRBD2. CDR1 and CDR2 from the germline V gene are SQVTM and ANQGSEA. This CDR3 is 15 amino acids long. The J segment lost 10 bases and the V segment lost 0 bases, leaving 6 bases of the junction unmatched.

The rearrangement joins TRBV27 to TRBJ2-7; D is uncertain. The ends were cut back, 2 bases at V and 3 bases at J, with 11 bases in the middle. CDR1 MNHEY and CDR2 SMNVEV come from the germline V gene (reference sequence). CDR3 length: 14 residues. The CDR3 nucleotides are TGTGCCAGCAGTTTAGTCAGTAATGTCTACGAGCAGTACTTC. Its protein is CASSLVSNVYEQYF.

The chain combines TRBV11-2 with TRBJ1-1, with D perhaps TRBD1 (6 bases). There are 14 residues in the CDR3. Trimming stripped 3 bases from V and 0 bases from J, with 8 bases between. CDR1 SGHAT and CDR2 FQNNGV come from the germline V gene. Here the CDR3 DNA reads TGTGCCAGCAGCTTCACAGGGTTGAACACTGAAGCTTTCTTT. Protein sequence: CASSFTGLNTEAFF.

V is TRBV5-6 and J is TRBJ1-3; D not certain. The V end was cut by 4 bases, the J end by 0 bases, with 5 bases between. The CDR3 consists of 13 residues. Germline lookup yields CDR1 SGHDT and CDR2 YYEEEE. CDR3 nucleotides: TGTGCCAGCAGCCACAGCTCTGGAAACACCATATATTTT. Translating it yields CASSHSSGNTIYF. Based on the CDR3 plus reference TRBV5-6 and TRBJ1-3, the full variable domain is DAGVTQSPTHLIKTRGQQVTLRCSPKSGHDTVSWYQQALGQGPQFIFQYYEEEERQRGNFPDRFSGHQFPNYSSELNVNALLLGDSALYLCASSHSSGNTIYFGEGSWLTVV.

The gene calls are TRBV5-1 and TRBJ2-2; TRBD2 might be the D (6 bases). The V and J ends lost 0 bases and 4 bases respectively, with 16 bases between them. This CDR3 contains 17 residues. CDR1 is SGHRS, CDR2 YFSETQ, per germline. CDR3 region: CASSLAVGGVFTGELFF. The CDR3 nucleotides are TGCGCCAGCAGCTTGGCCGTGGGCGGGGTTTTCACCGGGGAGCTGTTTTTT.

This clone turned up a few times. The rearrangement links TRBV4-1 to TRBJ2-2; D gene unclear. The germline V gene encodes CDR1 MGHRA and CDR2 YSYEKL. This CDR3 is built from 17 residues. V lost 0 bases and J 7 bases, leaving 18 bases between the germline ends. The CDR3 region is CASSQDRGRSQGGELFF. Written as DNA, the CDR3 is TGCGCCAGCAGCCAAGATCGAGGAAGATCTCAAGGCGGGGAGCTGTTTTTT.

This chain links TRBV5-1 with TRBJ2-3; TRBD1 matches 7 bases. CDR3 length equals 16 residues. The trim removed 7 bases at V and 3 bases at J, leaving 14 bases unmatched. The germline gives CDR1 SGHRS, CDR2 YFSETQ. CDR3 in amino acids: CASGTRGIGGTDTQYF. CDR3 sequence (DNA): TGCGCCAGCGGCACCAGGGGGATAGGTGGGACAGATACGCAGTATTTT.

The genes are TRBV6-1 and TRBJ1-5, with D uncertain. Trimming cost V 5 bases and J 5 bases, with 16 bases left between them. CDR3 length: 15 amino acids. The germline CDR1 and CDR2 sequences are MNHNS and SASEGT. The CDR3 DNA sequence: TGTGCCAGCAGTCGTCACCAGGCACACGATCAGCCCCAGCATTTT. Translation gives CASSRHQAHDQPQHF.

The chain links TRBV6-1 to TRBJ1-1; D not certain. CDR1 is MNHNS and CDR2 is SASEGT in the germline V gene. V was pared by 6 bases and J by 11 bases, with 13 bases between. The CDR3 has 11 amino acids. This chain's CDR3 is CASRELYYAFF. The DNA for the CDR3 is TGTGCCAGCAGGGAACTATATTACGCTTTCTTT.

This clone has only a few counts. V and J are TRBV6-6 and TRBJ2-7; TRBD2 is a possible D gene (5 bases). The CDR3 length is 15 residues. Germline V gene sequence: CDR1 MNHNY, CDR2 SVGAGI (reference sequence). Trimming pared 7 bases from V and 2 bases from J, leaving 18 bases between. The CDR3 region is CASTQVASPTYEQYF. For the CDR3, the DNA is TGTGCCAGCACCCAGGTAGCGTCCCCTACCTACGAGCAGTACTTC.

The rearrangement links TRBV19 to TRBJ2-3, with TRBD2 identical over 12 bases. Germline V gene data show CDR1 as LNHDA and CDR2 as SQIVND (reference sequence). The CDR3 extends over 15 amino acids. J gave up 6 bases and V 7 bases, and 8 bases lay outside the gene matches. This CDR3 is CASKTLAGGMDTQYF. CDR3 bases: TGTGCCAGTAAAACACTAGCGGGAGGAATGGATACGCAGTATTTT.

J is TRBJ2-1 and V is TRBV4-2, with D perhaps matching TRBD2 (5 bases). There are 15 residues in the CDR3. The germline V gene encodes CDR1 LGHNA and CDR2 YNFKEQ. The V gene lost 2 bases and the J gene lost 3 bases, with 11 bases spanning the gap. As DNA, the CDR3 is TGTGCCAGCAGCCAACGGGAATCCTACTACAATGAGCAGTTCTTC. Its translation: CASSQRESYYNEQFF.

This clone has a single count. The J gene is TRBJ2-5, the V gene TRBV6-1, with 8 positions matching TRBD1. The CDR3 has 15 amino acids. The ends lost 3 bases at V and 5 bases at J; junction bases unmatched: 8. CDR1 is MNHNS, CDR2 SASEGT, per germline. CDR3 loop: CASSDRPGGGETQYF. The CDR3, as DNA: TGTGCCAGCAGTGACCGTCCAGGGGGCGGGGAGACCCAGTACTTC.

This chain uses TRBV5-6 with TRBJ1-3; the D gene is possibly TRBD1 (6 bases). The CDR3 consists of 17 residues. Germline V gene data show CDR1 as SGHDT and CDR2 as YYEEEE. Deletions cut 0 bases from V and 0 bases from J, with 13 bases between. The CDR3: CASSLAGQTFSGNTIYF. The CDR3, as DNA: TGTGCCAGCAGCTTGGCCGGACAGACTTTCTCTGGAAACACCATATATTTT. Full variable domain (rest looked up from reference TRBV5-6 and TRBJ1-3): DAGVTQSPTHLIKTRGQQVTLRCSPKSGHDTVSWYQQALGQGPQFIFQYYEEEERQRGNFPDRFSGHQFPNYSSELNVNALLLGDSALYLCASSLAGQTFSGNTIYFGEGSWLTVV.

The rearrangement uses TRBV7-3 and TRBJ2-2; TRBD2 agrees at 9 bases. The CDR3 has 18 amino acids. Germline lookup yields CDR1 SGHTA and CDR2 FQGTGA. V trimming: 0 bases; J trimming: 6 bases; junction bases outside the gene matches: 11. The CDR3 DNA reads TGTGCCAGCAGCTTAACGGCGGGGGGGCTCGGAGACGCCGGGGAGCTGTTTTTT. This encodes CASSLTAGGLGDAGELFF.

V usage is TRBV6-1 and J usage is TRBJ2-7, with D possibly matching TRBD1 (6 bases). Germline values: CDR1 MNHNS, CDR2 SASEGT. The CDR3 contains 13 residues. V shed 4 bases and J shed 2 bases, with 9 bases lying between them. The CDR3 DNA follows: TGTGCCAGCAGTGGACAGGTACCCTACGAGCAGTACTTC. It specifies CASSGQVPYEQYF.

The chain employs TRBV7-9 and TRBJ2-6; 8 positions agree with TRBD1. V was clipped by 2 bases and J by 2 bases; unmatched bases: 8. CDR1 is SEHNR, CDR2 FQNEAQ, per germline (reference sequence). The CDR3 contains 18 residues. The CDR3 loop is CASSLFWTGNTGANVLTF. CDR3 DNA: TGTGCCAGCAGCTTATTCTGGACAGGGAACACTGGGGCCAACGTCCTGACTTTC.

The V call is TRBV5-4, the J call TRBJ2-7, with 9 nucleotides matching TRBD1. Germline CDR1 and CDR2: SGHNT and YYREEE (reference sequence). V lost 3 bases, J lost 5 bases, and 6 bases stayed unmatched. This CDR3 is built from 14 residues. The CDR3 DNA follows: TGTGCCAGCAGCTGGGACAGGGTACGGGACGAGCAGTACTTC. As protein: CASSWDRVRDEQYF. The variable domain in full, completed from reference TRBV5-4 and TRBJ2-7, reads ETGVTQSPTHLIKTRGQQVTLRCSSQSGHNTVSWYQQALGQGPQFIFQYYREEENGRGNFPPRFSGLQFPNYSSELNVNALELDDSALYLCASSWDRVRDEQYFGPGTRLTVT.

The chain combines TRBV5-1 with TRBJ2-2; possibly TRBD1 for D (6 bases). The germline V gene has CDR1 SGHRS and CDR2 YFSETQ. The CDR3 is 15 residues long. The V end lost 4 bases, the J end lost 2 bases, and 12 bases lay between the germline ends. The CDR3 DNA follows: TGCGCCAGCAGCCCCGGGACATTAAACACCGGGGAGCTGTTTTTT. Protein product: CASSPGTLNTGELFF.